These 10 T cell receptor beta chains were all obtained from the same sample, sequenced in a study of blood T cell repertoires in COVID-19. This table comes from immunoSEQ multiplex PCR, and its TCRdb copy is limited to in-frame clones, with some not included. This sample has 80,000 to 100,000 clones; roughly 86% occur once, and the top ten carry 15% to 20%. Sequencing was done on a sample of peripheral blood. The receptors were gathered from a human donor in a cohort sampled during active COVID-19.

The chain uses TRBV5-1 and TRBJ2-2; 8 bases match TRBD1. Germline assignment: CDR1 SGHRS and CDR2 YFSETQ. There are 17 residues in the CDR3. V was clipped by 4 bases and J by 6 bases; unmatched bases: 14. In DNA form, the CDR3 reads TGCGCCAGCAGCCTCAATTCGGGGACAGGTAGCCCCGGGGAGCTGTTTTTT. It is translated as CASSLNSGTGSPGELFF.

A single count supports this clone. The chain links TRBV4-1 to TRBJ2-7; D perhaps matches TRBD2 (6 bases). This CDR3 region has 17 residues. Germline assignment: CDR1 MGHRA and CDR2 YSYEKL. V was cut by 3 bases and J by 2 bases, with 20 bases left in between. The CDR3 sequence: CASSQNLGGKGTYEQYF. The CDR3 nucleotides are TGCGCCAGCAGCCAGAATCTTGGCGGGAAAGGAACCTACGAGCAGTACTTC.

The chain carries TRBV7-6 and TRBJ2-7; 10 nucleotides line up with TRBD2. Germline CDR1 and CDR2: SGHVS and FNYEAQ. The CDR3 loop spans 16 amino acids. The ends lost 5 bases at V and 1 base at J; junction bases unmatched: 8. The CDR3 protein is CASSDGGSGRSYEQYF. As DNA, the CDR3 is TGTGCCAGCAGCGACGGCGGTAGCGGGAGGTCCTACGAGCAGTACTTC.

V and J are TRBV9 and TRBJ1-1; possibly TRBD1 for D (6 bases). The V end lost 3 bases, the J end lost 0 bases, and 9 bases lay between the germline ends. This CDR3 region has 14 residues. CDR1 and CDR2 from the germline V gene are SGDLS and YYNGEE. The CDR3 spells CASSARGLNTEAFF. The DNA of the CDR3 is TGTGCCAGCAGCGCGAGGGGGTTGAACACTGAAGCTTTCTTT. Full variable domain (missing parts from reference TRBV9 and TRBJ1-1): DSGVTQTPKHLITATGQRVTLRCSPRSGDLSVYWYQQSLDQGLQFLIQYYNGEERAKGNILERFSAQQFPDLHSELNLSSLELGDSALYFCASSARGLNTEAFFGQGTRLTVV.

CDR3: CASGTSGDHYEQYF. The CDR3 nucleotides read TGCGCCAGCGGGACTAGCGGGGACCACTACGAGCAGTACTTC. V usage is TRBV5-1 and J usage is TRBJ2-7, with TRBD2 matching over 13 bases. The junction had 4 bases not matched to a gene; V was cut back by 7 bases and J by 3 bases. The CDR3 totals 14 residues. Germline V gene lookup returns CDR1 SGHRS and CDR2 YFSETQ.

This sequence joins TRBV24-1 and TRBJ2-3; D remains unclear. The CDR3 has 15 residues. In germline, CDR1 is KGHDR, CDR2 SFDVKD. Trimming took off 4 bases at V and 3 bases at J, with 13 bases between the two ends. The CDR3 here is CATSDPVGPTDTQYF. The DNA for the CDR3 is TGTGCCACCAGTGACCCCGTTGGCCCAACAGATACGCAGTATTTT.

The chain joins TRBV9 to TRBJ2-2; 9 nucleotides match TRBD1. CDR3 size: 14 residues. The J segment lost 7 bases and the V segment lost 3 bases, leaving 4 bases of the junction unmatched. The V gene's germline CDR1 is SGDLS and CDR2 YYNGEE. The DNA for the CDR3 is TGTGCCAGCAGCGGAACAGGGGGCGGCGGGGAGCTGTTTTTT. Translation: CASSGTGGGGELFF.

The chain has TRBV3-1 (or the pseudogene TRBV3-2) and TRBJ2-1; TRBD2 matches at 9 bases. The germline gives CDR1 LGHDT, CDR2 YNNKEL (reference sequence). The CDR3 loop spans 15 amino acids. J gave up 9 bases and V 0 bases, and 6 bases lay outside the gene matches. The CDR3 region is CASSQESGRRVEQFF. As DNA, the CDR3 is TGTGCCAGCAGCCAAGAGAGCGGGAGGCGGGTTGAGCAGTTCTTC.

The CDR3 sequence: CASSRVLDSGNTIYF. Written as DNA, the CDR3 is TGTGCCAGTAGTAGGGTACTGGACAGCGGAAACACCATATATTTT. V usage is TRBV19 and J usage is TRBJ1-3, with a possible D match to TRBD1 (6 bases). Per the germline V gene, CDR1 is LNHDA and CDR2 is SQIVND (reference sequence). The V end was cut by 4 bases, the J end by 4 bases, with 14 bases between. The CDR3 contains 15 residues.

The rearrangement links TRBV9 to TRBJ2-3; 10 bases fit TRBD2. CDR1 and CDR2 from the germline V gene are SGDLS and YYNGEE. V was clipped by 1 base and J by 4 bases; unmatched bases: 0. The length of the CDR3 is 14 residues. The chain's CDR3 is CASSVSGGADTQYF. CDR3 DNA: TGTGCCAGCAGCGTAAGCGGGGGGGCAGATACGCAGTATTTT.